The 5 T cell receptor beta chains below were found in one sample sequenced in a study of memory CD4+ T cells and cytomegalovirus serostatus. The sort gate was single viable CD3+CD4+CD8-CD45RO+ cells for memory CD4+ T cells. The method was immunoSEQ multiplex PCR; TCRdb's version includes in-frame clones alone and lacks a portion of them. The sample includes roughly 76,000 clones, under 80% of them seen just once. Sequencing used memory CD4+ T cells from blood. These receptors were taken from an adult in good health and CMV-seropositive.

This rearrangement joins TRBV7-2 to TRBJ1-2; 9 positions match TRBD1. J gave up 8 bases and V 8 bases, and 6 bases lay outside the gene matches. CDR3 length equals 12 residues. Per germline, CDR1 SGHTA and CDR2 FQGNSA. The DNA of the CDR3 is TGTGCCAGCGGCGACAGGGGGATCGGCTACACCTTC. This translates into CASGDRGIGYTF.

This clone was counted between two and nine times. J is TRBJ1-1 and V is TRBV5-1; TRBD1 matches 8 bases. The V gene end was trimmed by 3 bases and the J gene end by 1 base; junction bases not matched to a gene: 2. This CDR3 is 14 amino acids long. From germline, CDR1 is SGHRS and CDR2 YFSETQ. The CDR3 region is CASSWGQENTEAFF. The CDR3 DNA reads TGCGCCAGCAGCTGGGGACAGGAGAACACTGAAGCTTTCTTT. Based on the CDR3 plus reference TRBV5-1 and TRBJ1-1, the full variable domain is KAGVTQTPRYLIKTRGQQVTLSCSPISGHRSVSWYQQTPGQGLQFLFEYFSETQRNKGNFPGRFSGRQFSNSRSEMNVSTLELGDSALYLCASSWGQENTEAFFGQGTRLTVV.

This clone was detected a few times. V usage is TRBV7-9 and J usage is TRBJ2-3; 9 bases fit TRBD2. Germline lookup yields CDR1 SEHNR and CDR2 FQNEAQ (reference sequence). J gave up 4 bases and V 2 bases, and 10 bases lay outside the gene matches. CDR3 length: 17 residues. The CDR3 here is CASSLSRSGGGADTQYF. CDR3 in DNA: TGTGCCAGCAGCTTATCCCGGTCGGGCGGGGGGGCAGATACGCAGTATTTT.

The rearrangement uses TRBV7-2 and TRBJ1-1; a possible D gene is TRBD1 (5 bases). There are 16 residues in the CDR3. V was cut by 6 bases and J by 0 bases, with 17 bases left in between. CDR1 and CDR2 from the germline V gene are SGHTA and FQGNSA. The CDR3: CASSSPFGALNTEAFF. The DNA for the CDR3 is TGTGCCAGCAGTTCCCCCTTCGGGGCATTGAACACTGAAGCTTTCTTT.

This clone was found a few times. CDR3 DNA sequence: TGTGCCAGCAGCGTAGGCCCAGACACTGAAGCTTTCTTT. Its translation: CASSVGPDTEAFF. V usage is TRBV9 and J usage is TRBJ1-1; D is uncertain. Germline V gene data show CDR1 as SGDLS and CDR2 as YYNGEE. V was cut by 0 bases and J by 3 bases, with 6 bases left in between. This CDR3 contains 13 residues. Full variable domain (remainder filled in from reference TRBV9 and TRBJ1-1): DSGVTQTPKHLITATGQRVTLRCSPRSGDLSVYWYQQSLDQGLQFLIQYYNGEERAKGNILERFSAQQFPDLHSELNLSSLELGDSALYFCASSVGPDTEAFFGQGTRLTVV.